The source of this T cell receptor beta chain is a study of T cell responses to AZD1222 COVID-19 vaccine. Here immunoSEQ multiplex PCR was the method, and the copy in TCRdb shows in-frame clones only, minus some. Of roughly 100,000 clones in the sample, 75% to 95% are singletons; the top ten hold under 50%. The CDR3 has 13 residues. Germline CDR1 reads LNHNV; CDR2 reads YYDKDF (reference sequence). V was trimmed by 0 bases and J by 8 bases, leaving 10 bases between them. The rearrangement links TRBV15 to TRBJ1-2; D perhaps matches TRBD1 (5 bases). The sample in question was peripheral blood, obtained on day 0 of AZD1222 vaccination. The TCR sequence derives from an adult in good health. CDR3 nucleotide sequence: TGTGCCACCAGCAGAGATCGACAGCGGGGCTACACCTTC. This sequence encodes CATSRDRQRGYTF.